This passage covers 4 T cell receptor beta chains from one sample sequenced in a study of T cells in Graves' hyperthyroidism and ophthalmopathy. RNA transcripts served as the template for amplifying TCR beta CDR3 regions. Primed by the HTBI set, a first-round RT-PCR was run on the TCR CDR3. TCRdb ran MiXCR on the multiplex PCR reads and lists one entry per CDR3 protein. The sample has more than 600,000 distinct CDR3 sequences, roughly 15% seen once. Sequencing was done on a sample of blood. Receptor source: a man between 18 and 29 years old with Graves' hyperthyroidism.

The chain combines TRBV3-1 with TRBJ2-7; 8 bases agree with TRBD1. The CDR3 is 16 residues long. The V gene end was trimmed by 2 bases and the J gene end by 0 bases; junction bases not matched to a gene: 6. The germline V gene encodes CDR1 LGHDT and CDR2 YNNKEL (reference sequence). The CDR3 nucleotides read TGTGCCAGCAGCCAAACGGACAGGGACCTCTCCTACGAGCAGTACTTC. Its protein product is CASSQTDRDLSYEQYF.

The chain recombines TRBV12-5 with TRBJ1-3, with D maybe TRBD1 (6 bases). Between the trimmed V and J ends, which lost 9 bases and 8 bases, there was a span of 14 bases. Germline-derived CDR1 and CDR2 are LGHNT and FRNRAP. The length of the CDR3 is 12 residues. Written as DNA, the CDR3 is TGTGCTAGCCCAGGGGCCCAGGACACCATATATTTT. Residues: CASPGAQDTIYF. The full variable domain, completed using reference TRBV12-5 and TRBJ1-3, is DARVTQTPRHKVTEMGQEVTMRCQPILGHNTVFWYRQTMMQGLELLAYFRNRAPLDDSGMPKDRFSAEMPDATLATLKIQPSEPRDSAVYFCASPGAQDTIYFGEGSWLTVV.

In DNA, the CDR3 is TGTGCCAGTAGTGCAGGGGACTCCAGATACGAGCAGTACTTC. Translated, it gives CASSAGDSRYEQYF. The V gene is TRBV19, the J gene TRBJ2-7; D tentatively reads TRBD1 or TRBD2 (6 bases each). Trimming shortened V by 5 bases and J by 4 bases, and 15 bases separated the two germline ends. The CDR3 has 14 residues. Germline CDR1 is LNHDA and CDR2 is SQIVND (reference sequence).

Details on this clonotype: At one end, the junction sequence differs from germline, possibly due to a read error. J is TRBJ2-1 and V is TRBV30; D gene uncertain. This CDR3 comprises 13 residues. From germline, CDR1 is GTSNPN and CDR2 SVGIG (reference sequence). As DNA, the CDR3 is TGTGCCTGGAGTATGGGCTCCTACAATGAGCGGTTCTTC. Its protein is CAWSMGSYNERFF. Combining the CDR3 with reference TRBV30 and TRBJ2-1 gives the whole variable domain SQTIHQWPATLVQPVGSPLSLECTVEGTSNPNLYWYRQAAGRGLQLLFYSVGIGQISSEVPQNLSASRPQDRQFILSSKKLLLSDSGFYLCAWSMGSYNERFFGPGTRLTVL.